The clone carrying this TCR beta chain was recorded many times. The antigen remains unidentified. Prior to thyroid surgery, none of the patients had received any treatment. As handled by the study authors: Clinicopathological groups supplied CDR3 differences that were used to build a distant-metastasis classifier for papillary thyroid cancer. TCRdb reassembled clones from the PCR reads with MiXCR. What appears here as the V and J calls and clone size reflects TCRdb's work, not the paper's. Of about 69,000 clones detected, more than 13% appear once; the ten largest clones hold 6.5%. Germline loops: CDR1 MDHEN, CDR2 SYDVKM. The V end was cut by 4 bases, the J end by 4 bases, with 10 bases between. The CDR3 is 13 amino acids. The sample comes from a study of metastatic and nonmetastatic thyroid tumors. Background on the study: A comparison of repertoires was made across blood and tumor or nodule tissue from malignant and benign thyroid patients. Overall study findings and caveats: As reported, TCR beta diversity in blood and tumor was significantly higher in malignant thyroid tumors than in benign nodules.

The specimen was blood. This sequence joins TRBV28 and TRBJ1-2, with D unclear. The origin of this receptor is a male donor with papillary thyroid cancer or a benign thyroid nodule (not recorded which). Some clones in this sample may be carry-over from other donors' samples. CDR3 residues: CASSSGQTYGYTF. The CDR3 bases are TGTGCCAGCAGTTCGGGCCAGACCTATGGCTACACCTTC.